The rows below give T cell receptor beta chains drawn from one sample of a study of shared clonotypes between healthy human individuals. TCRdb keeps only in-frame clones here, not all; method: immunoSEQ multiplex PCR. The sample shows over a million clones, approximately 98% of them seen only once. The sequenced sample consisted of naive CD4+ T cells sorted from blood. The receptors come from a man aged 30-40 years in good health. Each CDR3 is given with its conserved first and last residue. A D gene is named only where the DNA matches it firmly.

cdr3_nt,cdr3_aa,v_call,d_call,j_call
TGTGCCAGCAGACTTACAGGGGTCTACAATGAGCAGTTCTTC,CASRLTGVYNEQFF,TRBV27,TRBD1,TRBJ2-1
TGCAGCGTGGTGGGGGGGAATGAAAAACTGTTTTTT,CSVVGGNEKLFF,TRBV29-1,.,TRBJ1-4
TGTGCCAGCAGTGAAAGGCTAGCGGGAGCCACGGGCACAGATACGCAGTATTTT,CASSERLAGATGTDTQYF,TRBV2,TRBD2,TRBJ2-3
TGTGCCAGCCGGACAGCCCTCAATCAGCCCCAGCATTTT,CASRTALNQPQHF,TRBV28,.,TRBJ1-5
TGTGCCAGTAGTATTGGGACAGGGGGACGGATCGACGTGGAGACCCAGTACTTC,CASSIGTGGRIDVETQYF,TRBV19,TRBD1,TRBJ2-5
TGTGCCAGCAGCCACCAGGGGGGGAATGAGCAGTTCTTC,CASSHQGGNEQFF,TRBV5-4,.,TRBJ2-1
TGTGCCAGCAGCTTGGCGGCGGGAGGGCCTCATGAGCAGTTCTTC,CASSLAAGGPHEQFF,TRBV5-4,TRBD2,TRBJ2-1
TGTGCCATCAGTGCCTCGACTGCCGATAATGAAAAACTGTTTTTT,CAISASTADNEKLFF,TRBV10-3,.,TRBJ1-4
TGTGCCTGGAGTTGGGGGGCCGGGTACACCGGGGAGCTGTTTTTT,CAWSWGAGYTGELFF,TRBV30,.,TRBJ2-2
TGCAGCGTGCGCGATAGCAATCAGCCCCAGCATTTT,CSVRDSNQPQHF,TRBV29-1,.,TRBJ1-5
TGTGCCAGCAGCTTAGGACAGATTACTTCCTACGAGCAGTACTTC,CASSLGQITSYEQYF,TRBV7-2,.,TRBJ2-7
TGTGCCAGCAGCTTACAACCAGAGTATGAAAAACTGTTTTTT,CASSLQPEYEKLFF,TRBV4-2,.,TRBJ1-4
TGCGCCAGCAGTGCGGACAGCGTCAATCAGCCCCAGCATTTT,CASSADSVNQPQHF,TRBV10-2,.,TRBJ1-5
TGTGCCAGCAGGCGCACTTCGGGGTACCACGAGCAGTACTTC,CASRRTSGYHEQYF,TRBV28,.,TRBJ2-7
TGTGCCAGCAGTGAAGACAGGGGCAAAGAGACCCAGTACTTC,CASSEDRGKETQYF,TRBV6-1,TRBD1,TRBJ2-5
TGTGCCAGCAGAAACGGACAGGCTCGGGGCTATGGCTACACCTTC,CASRNGQARGYGYTF,TRBV2,TRBD1,TRBJ1-2
TGTGCCAGTAGTTCCAGACTAGCGGGAGTATCTGAGCAGTTCTTC,CASSSRLAGVSEQFF,TRBV19,TRBD2,TRBJ2-1